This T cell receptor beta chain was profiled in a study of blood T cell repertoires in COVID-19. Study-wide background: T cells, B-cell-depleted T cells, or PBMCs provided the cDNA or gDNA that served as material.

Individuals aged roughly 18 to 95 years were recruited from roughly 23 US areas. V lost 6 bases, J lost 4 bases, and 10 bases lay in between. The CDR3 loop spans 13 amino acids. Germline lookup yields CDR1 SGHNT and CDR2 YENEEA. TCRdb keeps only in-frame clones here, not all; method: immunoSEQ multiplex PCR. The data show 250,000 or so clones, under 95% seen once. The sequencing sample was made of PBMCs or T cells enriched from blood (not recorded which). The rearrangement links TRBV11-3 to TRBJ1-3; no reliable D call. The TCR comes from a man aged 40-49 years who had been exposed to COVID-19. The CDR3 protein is CASSSPGGNTIYF. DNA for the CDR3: TGTGCCAGCAGTTCACCCGGGGGAAACACCATATATTTT.